This T cell receptor beta chain derives from a study of PD-1 blockade in classical Hodgkin lymphoma. V gave up 2 bases and J gave up 4 bases, with 9 bases separating them. This CDR3 region has 14 residues. Germline CDR1 reads MDHEN; CDR2 reads SYDVKM. Relapse was seen in all patients after autologous stem cell transplantation, and brentuximab vedotin exposure was variable. TCRdb's copy holds only in-frame clones and misses some; the assay was immunoSEQ multiplex PCR. The table records about 9,900 clones, 80% to 95% of them present only once. This chain links TRBV28 with TRBJ1-5; D possibly corresponds to TRBD1 (5 bases). This TCR came from a human donor with classical Hodgkin lymphoma. The material sequenced was peripheral blood mononuclear cells (PBMCs), taken at baseline. CDR3 residues: CASSLGRTNQPQHF. The CDR3 DNA reads TGTGCCAGCAGTTTAGGCCGGACAAATCAGCCCCAGCATTTT.